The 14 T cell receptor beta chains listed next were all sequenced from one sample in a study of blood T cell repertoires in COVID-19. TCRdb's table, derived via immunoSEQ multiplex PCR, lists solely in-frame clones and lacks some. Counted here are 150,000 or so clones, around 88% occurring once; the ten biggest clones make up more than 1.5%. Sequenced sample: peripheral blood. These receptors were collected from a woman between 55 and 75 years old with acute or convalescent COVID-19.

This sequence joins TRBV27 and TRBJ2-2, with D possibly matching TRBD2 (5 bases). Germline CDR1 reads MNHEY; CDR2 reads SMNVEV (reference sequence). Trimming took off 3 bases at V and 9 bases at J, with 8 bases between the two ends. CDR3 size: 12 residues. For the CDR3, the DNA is TGTGCCAGCAGTTTCGGACTCAGGGAGCTGTTTTTT. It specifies CASSFGLRELFF.

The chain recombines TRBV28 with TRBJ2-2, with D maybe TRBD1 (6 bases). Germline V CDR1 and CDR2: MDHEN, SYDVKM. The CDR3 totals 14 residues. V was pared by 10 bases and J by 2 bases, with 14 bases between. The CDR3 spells CATSGDLNTGELFF. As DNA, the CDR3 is TGTGCCACTTCAGGGGATCTTAACACCGGGGAGCTGTTTTTT.

The CDR3 coding sequence is TGTGCCAGCAGCCGCAGCGCATCCTACGAGCAGTACTTC. Its protein is CASSRSASYEQYF. The chain employs TRBV6-5 and TRBJ2-7; no clear D gene. Germline CDR1 is MNHEY and CDR2 is SVGAGI. V shed 6 bases and J shed 1 base, with 10 bases lying between them. CDR3 length: 13 residues.

For the CDR3, the DNA is TGTGCCAGCAGGGGGGGACAGCAACCCTCCTACGAGCAGTACTTC. Its protein product is CASRGGQQPSYEQYF. The V and J genes are TRBV7-9 and TRBJ2-7, with D possibly TRBD1 on 7 matching bases. CDR3 length equals 15 residues. Germline-derived CDR1 and CDR2 are SEHNR and FQNEAQ (reference sequence). V lost 6 bases and J lost 0, with 15 bases in between.

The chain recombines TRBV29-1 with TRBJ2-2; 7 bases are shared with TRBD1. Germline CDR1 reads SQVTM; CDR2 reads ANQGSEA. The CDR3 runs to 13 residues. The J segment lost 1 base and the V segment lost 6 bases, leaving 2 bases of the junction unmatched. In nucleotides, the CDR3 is TGCAGCGTGGACAGGATGAACACCGGGGAGCTGTTTTTT. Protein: CSVDRMNTGELFF.

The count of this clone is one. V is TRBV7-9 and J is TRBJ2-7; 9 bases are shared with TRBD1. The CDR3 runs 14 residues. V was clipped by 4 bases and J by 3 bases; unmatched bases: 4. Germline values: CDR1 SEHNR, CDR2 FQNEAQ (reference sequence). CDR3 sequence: CASSSGQGSYEQYF. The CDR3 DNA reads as TGTGCCAGCAGCTCAGGACAGGGGAGCTACGAGCAGTACTTC. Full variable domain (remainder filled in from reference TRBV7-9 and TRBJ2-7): DTGVSQNPRHKITKRGQNVTFRCDPISEHNRLYWYRQTLGQGPEFLTYFQNEAQLEKSRLLSDRFSAERPKGSFSTLEIQRTEQGDSAMYLCASSSGQGSYEQYFGPGTRLTVT.

The CDR3 loop reads CASSQVIGQDFAIYGYTF. The CDR3 DNA is TGTGCCAGCAGCCAAGTCATCGGACAGGACTTTGCTATCTATGGCTACACCTTC. The chain is built from TRBV3-1 (or the pseudogene TRBV3-2) and TRBJ1-2; 7 bases map to TRBD1. After removal of 1 base from V and 4 bases from J, the junction contained 15 bases not matched to a gene. CDR3 length: 18 residues. Germline values: CDR1 LGHDT, CDR2 YNNKEL (reference sequence).

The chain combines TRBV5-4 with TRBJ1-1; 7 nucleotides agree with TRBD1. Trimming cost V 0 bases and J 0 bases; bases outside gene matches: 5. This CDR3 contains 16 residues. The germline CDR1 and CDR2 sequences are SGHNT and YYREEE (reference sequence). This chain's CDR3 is CASSLEGAGLNTEAFF. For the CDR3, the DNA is TGTGCCAGCAGCTTGGAGGGGGCAGGGTTGAACACTGAAGCTTTCTTT.

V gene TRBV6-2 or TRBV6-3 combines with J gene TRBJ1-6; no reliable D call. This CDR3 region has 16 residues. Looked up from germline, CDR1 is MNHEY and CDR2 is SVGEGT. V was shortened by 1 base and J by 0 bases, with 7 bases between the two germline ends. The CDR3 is CASSYLAASYNSPLHF. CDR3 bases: TGTGCCAGCAGTTACTTGGCGGCCTCCTATAATTCACCCCTCCACTTT.

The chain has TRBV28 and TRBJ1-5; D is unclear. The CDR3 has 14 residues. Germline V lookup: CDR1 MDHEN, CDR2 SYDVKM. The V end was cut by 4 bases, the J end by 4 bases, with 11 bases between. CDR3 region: CASSSTWKNQPQHF. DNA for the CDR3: TGTGCCAGCAGTTCGACATGGAAAAATCAGCCCCAGCATTTT.

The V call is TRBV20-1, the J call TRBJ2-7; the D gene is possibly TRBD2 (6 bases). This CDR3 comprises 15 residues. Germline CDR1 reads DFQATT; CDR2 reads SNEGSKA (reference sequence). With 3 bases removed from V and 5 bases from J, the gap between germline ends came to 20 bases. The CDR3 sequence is CSASIVRRRGDEQYF. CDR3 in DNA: TGCAGTGCTAGTATCGTCCGGCGGCGGGGTGACGAGCAGTACTTC.

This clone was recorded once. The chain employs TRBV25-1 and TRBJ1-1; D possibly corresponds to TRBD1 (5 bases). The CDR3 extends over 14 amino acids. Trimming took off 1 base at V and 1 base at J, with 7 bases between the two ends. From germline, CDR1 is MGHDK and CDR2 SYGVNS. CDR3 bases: TGTGCCAGCAGTGAATGGGGGGAGAACACTGAAGCTTTCTTT. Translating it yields CASSEWGENTEAFF.

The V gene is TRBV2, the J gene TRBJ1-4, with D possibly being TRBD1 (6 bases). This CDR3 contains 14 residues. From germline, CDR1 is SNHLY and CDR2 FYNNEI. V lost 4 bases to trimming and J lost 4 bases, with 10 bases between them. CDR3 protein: CASSADRFNEKLFF. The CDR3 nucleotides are TGTGCCAGCAGTGCCGACAGGTTTAATGAAAAACTGTTTTTT.

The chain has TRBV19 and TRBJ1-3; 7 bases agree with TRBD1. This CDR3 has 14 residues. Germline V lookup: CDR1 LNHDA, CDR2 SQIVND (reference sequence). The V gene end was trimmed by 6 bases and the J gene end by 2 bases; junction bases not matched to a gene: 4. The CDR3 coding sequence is TGTGCCAGTAGCCTGACAGGGACTGGAAACACCATATATTTT. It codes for CASSLTGTGNTIYF. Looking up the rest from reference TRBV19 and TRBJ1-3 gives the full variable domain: DGGITQSPKYLFRKEGQNVTLSCEQNLNHDAMYWYRQDPGQGLRLIYYSQIVNDFQKGDIAEGYSVSREKKESFPLTVTSAQKNPTAFYLCASSLTGTGNTIYFGEGSWLTVV.